Shown below are 25 T cell receptor beta chains from a single sample sequenced in a study of T cell responses to AZD1222 COVID-19 vaccine. Here immunoSEQ multiplex PCR was the method, and the copy in TCRdb shows in-frame clones only, minus some. This table has some 110,000 clones, around 88% appearing once. Sequencing was performed on peripheral blood, taken on day 0 of AZD1222 vaccination. The source is an adult in good health.

This clone occurred many times. The V gene is TRBV4-3, the J gene TRBJ2-4; 8 bases are a match to TRBD2. Per germline, CDR1 LGHNA and CDR2 YSLEER. The CDR3 contains 17 residues. V trimming: 5 bases; J trimming: 6 bases; junction bases outside the gene matches: 15. CDR3 nucleotides: TGCGCCAGCAGCAAATACAGCGGGGGCCCAGGTACAAACATTCAGTACTTC. Translation: CASSKYSGGPGTNIQYF.

A single count supports this clone. The J gene is TRBJ2-3, the V gene TRBV11-3; D is unclear. V shed 4 bases and J shed 4 bases, with 9 bases lying between them. The CDR3 sequence is 13 residues long. Germline V gene sequence: CDR1 SGHNT, CDR2 YENEEA. The CDR3 nucleotides read TGTGCCAGCAGCTCCCTAGGGTCAGATACGCAGTATTTT. Translating it yields CASSSLGSDTQYF.

The chain combines TRBV6-1 with TRBJ1-1; 7 positions match TRBD1. The junction had 7 bases not matched to a gene; V was cut back by 0 bases and J by 6 bases. CDR3 length: 15 residues. Germline CDR1 MNHNS, CDR2 SASEGT. This CDR3 reads CASSEALDRDPEAFF. The CDR3 DNA reads TGTGCCAGCAGTGAAGCGCTAGACAGGGATCCTGAAGCTTTCTTT.

The chain combines TRBV6-4 with TRBJ1-2, with 8 bases fitting TRBD1. CDR1 is MRHNA, CDR2 SNTAGT, per germline. The CDR3 extends over 15 amino acids. Trimming cost V 6 bases and J 2 bases; bases outside gene matches: 8. CDR3 loop: CASREFQGANYGYTF. DNA for the CDR3: TGTGCCAGCAGGGAGTTCCAGGGGGCAAACTATGGCTACACCTTC.

This clone appeared once. The chain recombines TRBV7-2 with TRBJ2-1, with D possibly being TRBD1 (5 bases). This CDR3 has 15 amino acids. The germline CDR1 and CDR2 sequences are SGHTA and FQGNSA. V was trimmed by 5 bases and J by 2 bases, leaving 13 bases between them. CDR3 DNA sequence: TGTGCCAGCAGCGCCGGGTGGGGCCCCTACAATGAGCAGTTCTTC. This encodes CASSAGWGPYNEQFF.

CDR3 residues: CASSPQTGQISTDTQYF. CDR3 coding DNA: TGTGCCAGCAGTCCCCAGACGGGACAGATTAGCACAGATACGCAGTATTTT. The V call is TRBV6-6, the J call TRBJ2-3; 7 bases are a match to TRBD1. The CDR3 is 17 residues long. The V gene end was trimmed by 5 bases and the J gene end by 0 bases; junction bases not matched to a gene: 11. CDR1 MNHNY and CDR2 SVGAGI come from the germline V gene (reference sequence).

The chain employs TRBV5-1 and TRBJ1-2, with D possibly matching TRBD1 (5 bases). V lost 4 bases and J 2 bases, leaving 24 bases between the germline ends. CDR1 and CDR2 from the germline V gene are SGHRS and YFSETQ. The CDR3 has 18 amino acids. The CDR3 coding sequence is TGCGCCAGCAGCCGGGGCCAGGCGAGGCAGATAGGGAACTATGGCTACACCTTC. This gives the protein CASSRGQARQIGNYGYTF.

This clone appeared once. The rearrangement links TRBV19 to TRBJ1-4, with 8 bases aligning to TRBD1. Looked up from germline, CDR1 is LNHDA and CDR2 is SQIVND (reference sequence). The CDR3 loop spans 15 amino acids. The ends lost 5 bases at V and 12 bases at J; junction bases unmatched: 14. This CDR3 reads CASSLRQGTTLELFF. The CDR3 DNA reads TGTGCCAGTAGTCTAAGACAGGGGACAACCTTAGAACTGTTTTTT.

The CDR3 DNA reads as TGTGCCAGCTCACCACCTTTATTCTCTGGCTACACCTTC. Its translation is CASSPPLFSGYTF. V usage is TRBV18 and J usage is TRBJ1-2; the D is unclear. The germline CDR1 and CDR2 sequences are KGHSH and LQKENI. The V end was cut by 0 bases, the J end by 7 bases, with 9 bases between. The CDR3 is 13 amino acids.

The V call is TRBV7-2, the J call TRBJ1-3; D call uncertain. This CDR3 has 15 amino acids. CDR1 is SGHTA and CDR2 is FQGNSA in the germline V gene. V was trimmed by 3 bases and J by 0 bases, leaving 9 bases between them. In DNA form, the CDR3 reads TGTGCCAGCAGCTTGACACTCGTCTCTGGAAACACCATATATTTT. Amino acids: CASSLTLVSGNTIYF. Looking up the rest from reference TRBV7-2 and TRBJ1-3 gives the full variable domain: GAGVSQSPSNKVTEKGKDVELRCDPISGHTALYWYRQSLGQGLEFLIYFQGNSAPDKSGLPSDRFSAERTGGSVSTLTIQRTQQEDSAVYLCASSLTLVSGNTIYFGEGSWLTVV.

The chain recombines TRBV9 with TRBJ1-3; D not certain. The CDR3 is 13 amino acids. CDR1 and CDR2 from the germline V gene are SGDLS and YYNGEE. The germline V and J ends were trimmed by 2 bases and 0 bases, with 3 bases remaining between them. The CDR3 spells CASSVNSGNTIYF. CDR3 DNA: TGTGCCAGCAGCGTCAACTCTGGAAACACCATATATTTT.

The gene calls are TRBV6-5 and TRBJ1-6; D unclear. V was clipped by 2 bases and J by 9 bases, with 14 bases between them. From germline, CDR1 is MNHEY and CDR2 SVGAGI. The CDR3 consists of 15 residues. The CDR3 is CASSYGRTGSSPLHF. The CDR3 bases are TGTGCCAGCAGTTACGGTAGGACGGGGAGTTCACCCCTCCACTTT.

The chain recombines TRBV5-1 with TRBJ2-1; D not resolved. V was cut by 0 bases and J by 2 bases, with 15 bases left in between. This CDR3 comprises 17 residues. CDR1 SGHRS and CDR2 YFSETQ come from the germline V gene. The CDR3 DNA is TGCGCCAGCAGCTTGGTAGGCCTCCAAAATCCCTACAATGAGCAGTTCTTC. Translating it yields CASSLVGLQNPYNEQFF. The entire variable domain, with the rest obtained from reference TRBV5-1 and TRBJ2-1, is as follows: KAGVTQTPRYLIKTRGQQVTLSCSPISGHRSVSWYQQTPGQGLQFLFEYFSETQRNKGNFPGRFSGRQFSNSRSEMNVSTLELGDSALYLCASSLVGLQNPYNEQFFGPGTRLTVL.

The V call is TRBV19, the J call TRBJ1-5; 7 nucleotides line up with TRBD1. CDR3 length: 14 amino acids. The V and J ends lost 3 bases and 5 bases, in that order; junction bases with no gene match: 4. Looked up from germline, CDR1 is LNHDA and CDR2 is SQIVND (reference sequence). Here the CDR3 reads CASSITGVDQPQHF. For the CDR3, the DNA is TGTGCCAGTAGTATTACAGGGGTGGATCAGCCCCAGCATTTT.

This clone was found once. This chain uses TRBV18 with TRBJ2-5; D not resolved. CDR1 is KGHSH, CDR2 LQKENI, per germline. With 3 bases removed from V and 2 bases from J, the gap between germline ends came to 7 bases. The CDR3 is made up of 13 amino acids. CDR3 loop: CASSPDLQETQYF. CDR3 bases: TGTGCCAGCTCACCTGATCTACAAGAGACCCAGTACTTC.

The gene calls are TRBV18 and TRBJ1-3; TRBD1 agrees at 7 bases. The CDR3 is 15 residues long. J gave up 0 bases and V 6 bases, and 5 bases lay outside the gene matches. The V gene's germline CDR1 is KGHSH and CDR2 LQKENI. CDR3 nucleotides: TGTGCCAGCTCGCCGGACAGGAGCTCTGGAAACACCATATATTTT. As protein: CASSPDRSSGNTIYF.

The genes are TRBV19 and TRBJ2-6; D not certain. Trimming took off 7 bases at V and 4 bases at J, with 14 bases between the two ends. The germline CDR1 and CDR2 sequences are LNHDA and SQIVND (reference sequence). The CDR3 is 15 residues long. As DNA, the CDR3 is TGTGCCAGTATTGACCAGGATCACGGGGCCAACGTCCTGACTTTC. As protein: CASIDQDHGANVLTF.

This chain joins TRBV7-8 and TRBJ2-1; 10 nucleotides align to TRBD2. Losses at the gene ends were 5 bases for V and 10 bases for J; bases not matched to a gene: 2. CDR1 is SGHVS and CDR2 is FQNEAQ in the germline V gene. The CDR3 runs to 12 residues. CDR3 sequence: CASSQTSGEQFF. The CDR3 DNA reads as TGTGCCAGCAGCCAGACTAGCGGGGAGCAGTTCTTC.

This clone appeared a single time. The chain recombines TRBV4-1 with TRBJ1-5; no clear D. The V end was cut by 0 bases, the J end by 0 bases, with 21 bases between. The germline V gene has CDR1 MGHRA and CDR2 YSYEKL. This CDR3 has 20 amino acids. This CDR3 reads CASSQDRWESQPISNQPQHF. The CDR3 coding sequence is TGCGCCAGCAGCCAAGATAGGTGGGAGTCTCAGCCTATTAGCAATCAGCCCCAGCATTTT.

The V gene is TRBV3-1 (or the pseudogene TRBV3-2), the J gene TRBJ2-5; tentative D call: TRBD1 (6 bases). CDR3 length equals 16 residues. With 3 bases removed from V and 5 bases from J, the gap between germline ends came to 19 bases. Per germline, CDR1 LGHDT and CDR2 YNNKEL (reference sequence). CDR3 nucleotides: TGTGCCAGCAGCCATGGCGCAGGGGCTATCTCGGAGACCCAGTACTTC. It is translated as CASSHGAGAISETQYF.

The V gene is TRBV5-1, the J gene TRBJ2-3; 13 nucleotides align to TRBD2. Germline V gene lookup returns CDR1 SGHRS and CDR2 YFSETQ. The ends lost 5 bases at V and 2 bases at J; junction bases unmatched: 5. The CDR3 has 16 residues. CDR3 sequence (DNA): TGCGCCAGCAGTTACGGACTAGCGGGGGACACAGATACGCAGTATTTT. It yields the protein CASSYGLAGDTDTQYF.

CDR3 DNA: TGTGCCAGCAGCTTAACCGGGACAGCCACGAGCAACTATGGCTACACCTTC. Translated, it gives CASSLTGTATSNYGYTF. V is TRBV6-2 or TRBV6-3 and J is TRBJ1-2; 7 nucleotides agree with TRBD1. Germline assignment: CDR1 MNHEY and CDR2 SVGEGT. The CDR3 runs to 17 residues. Germline trimming cut 6 bases from V and 2 bases from J; bases unmatched to any gene: 15.

V and J are TRBV15 and TRBJ2-7; D unclear. Trimming pared 3 bases from V and 2 bases from J, leaving 8 bases between. Germline CDR1 reads LNHNV; CDR2 reads YYDKDF (reference sequence). This CDR3 contains 13 residues. CDR3 residues: CATSRIETYEQYF. As DNA, the CDR3 is TGTGCCACCAGCAGGATCGAAACCTACGAGCAGTACTTC.

This rearrangement joins TRBV4-2 to TRBJ2-3; TRBD1 or TRBD2 may be the D gene (6 bases each). V gave up 3 bases and J gave up 1 base, with 14 bases separating them. Germline assignment: CDR1 LGHNA and CDR2 YNFKEQ. The CDR3 sequence is 16 residues long. CDR3 coding DNA: TGTGCCAGCAGCCATGATACAGGGACTCGCACAGATACGCAGTATTTT. It encodes CASSHDTGTRTDTQYF.

This clone was picked up one time. This chain links TRBV18 with TRBJ1-2; 7 nucleotides match TRBD1. Germline V gene sequence: CDR1 KGHSH, CDR2 LQKENI. Losses at the gene ends were 4 bases for V and 4 bases for J; bases not matched to a gene: 9. The CDR3 has 15 amino acids. CDR3 nucleotide sequence: TGTGCCAGCTCACGGGAAAGAGGGGGCCCCTATGGCTACACCTTC. Translating gives CASSRERGGPYGYTF.